These 5 T cell receptor beta chains came from one sample sequenced in a study of radiotherapy plus CTLA-4 blockade in lung cancer (dated by TCRdb to the late 2010s). Receptors were amplified or captured by the immunoSEQ multiplex PCR assay. TCRdb limited this immuneACCESS table to in-frame rearrangements with V and J called. A share of clones is missing; checked studies link under half to unresolved V genes, and the rest is unexplained. The sample table lists tens of thousands of clones, 60% to 75% of them with a count of one. More than 3% of the sample belongs to the ten largest clones. The material sequenced was peripheral blood, taken from a patient treated with radiotherapy plus ipilimumab. These receptors were taken from a human donor with non-small cell lung cancer whose response to radiotherapy plus ipilimumab could not be evaluated.

This chain joins TRBV5-4 and TRBJ2-7, with 10 bases that match TRBD1. The V gene end was trimmed by 4 bases and the J gene end by 0 bases; junction bases not matched to a gene: 4. CDR1 and CDR2 (germline): SGHNT, YYREEE (reference sequence). The CDR3 has 15 residues. CDR3 nucleotides: TGTGCCAGCAGCGGGGGGGACAGGGGCTCCTACGAGCAGTACTTC. Its translation: CASSGGDRGSYEQYF.

This clone was found once. V and J are TRBV6-5 and TRBJ2-7; 8 bases are shared with TRBD1. V shed 6 bases and J 5 bases; nucleotides not matched to a gene: 9. Germline loops: CDR1 MNHEY, CDR2 SVGAGI. The CDR3 totals 14 residues. CDR3 sequence: CASSYRDRYDEQYF. The CDR3 DNA reads as TGTGCCAGCAGCTACCGGGACAGGTACGACGAGCAGTACTTC.

J is TRBJ2-3 and V is TRBV5-1; unclear D gene. The germline V gene has CDR1 SGHRS and CDR2 YFSETQ. Trimming cost V 6 bases and J 2 bases, with 10 bases left between them. This CDR3 comprises 13 residues. Here the CDR3 reads CASNAPDTDTQYF. As DNA, the CDR3 is TGCGCCAGCAATGCGCCTGACACAGATACGCAGTATTTT.

This clone is medium-sized in the sample. The chain has TRBV7-9 and TRBJ2-5, with 8 bases aligning to TRBD1. Germline lookup yields CDR1 SEHNR and CDR2 FQNEAQ (reference sequence). The CDR3 consists of 15 residues. V was clipped by 4 bases and J by 4 bases; unmatched bases: 8. The CDR3 DNA sequence: TGTGCCAGCAGCTCGGCAACAGGGGGTCGAGAGACCCAGTACTTC. Encoded protein: CASSSATGGRETQYF. The variable domain in full, completed from reference TRBV7-9 and TRBJ2-5, reads DTGVSQNPRHKITKRGQNVTFRCDPISEHNRLYWYRQTLGQGPEFLTYFQNEAQLEKSRLLSDRFSAERPKGSFSTLEIQRTEQGDSAMYLCASSSATGGRETQYFGPGTRLLVL.

Comment on this clone: The germline gene is not matched at one end of the junction; a read error may be the cause. The chain is built from TRBV7-2 and TRBJ2-7, with 8 bases aligning to TRBD1. CDR1 SGHTA and CDR2 FQGNSA come from the germline V gene. The length of the CDR3 is 15 residues. CDR3 nucleotide sequence: TGTGCCGGCAGAGCAACTCCGGGACAGGTTTACGAGCAGTACTTC. Protein sequence: CAGRATPGQVYEQYF. The whole variable domain, remainder taken from reference TRBV7-2 and TRBJ2-7, is GAGVSQSPSNKVTEKGKDVELRCDPISGHTALYWYRQSLGQGLEFLIYFQGNSAPDKSGLPSDRFSAERTGGSVSTLTIQRTQQEDSAVYLCAGRATPGQVYEQYFGPGTRLTVT.